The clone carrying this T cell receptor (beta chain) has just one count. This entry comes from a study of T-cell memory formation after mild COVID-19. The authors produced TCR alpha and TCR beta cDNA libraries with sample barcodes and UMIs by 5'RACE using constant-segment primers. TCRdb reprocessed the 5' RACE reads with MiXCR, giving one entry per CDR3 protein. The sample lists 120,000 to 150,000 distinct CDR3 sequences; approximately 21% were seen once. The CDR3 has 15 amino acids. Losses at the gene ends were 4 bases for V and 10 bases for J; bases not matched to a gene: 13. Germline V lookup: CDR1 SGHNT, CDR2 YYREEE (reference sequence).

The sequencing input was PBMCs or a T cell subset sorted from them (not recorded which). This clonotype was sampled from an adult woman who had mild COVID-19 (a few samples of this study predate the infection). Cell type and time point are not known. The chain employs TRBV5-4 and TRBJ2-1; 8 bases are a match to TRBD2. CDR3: CASSPGGGTQKEQFF. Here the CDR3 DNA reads TGTGCCAGCAGCCCCGGGGGGGGGACCCAAAAGGAGCAGTTCTTC.